The TCR beta chain under discussion was sequenced for a study of shared clonotypes between healthy human individuals. Sequencing was performed with immunoSEQ multiplex PCR; in TCRdb, only in-frame clones are kept and a portion is missing. This sample has some 800,000 clones, with around 93% found just once. In this sample, this clone turned up many times. It was CD45RO-negative cells, positively selected for CCR7, that made up naive CD8 cells, with terminally differentiated effector memory CD45RA+ cells excluded. This TCR came from a man aged 25-45 years in good health. The sequencing input was naive CD8+ T cells sorted from blood.

The CDR3 reads CASSGGRIAPGAQYF. The CDR3 region has the DNA TGTGCCAGCAGTGGCGGCAGGATCGCGCCCGGAGCGCAGTATTTT. The chain combines TRBV2 with TRBJ2-3; D unclear. V was clipped by 4 bases and J by 10 bases, with 21 bases between them. The CDR3 sequence is 15 residues long. Germline lookup yields CDR1 SNHLY and CDR2 FYNNEI. Full variable domain (remainder filled in from reference TRBV2 and TRBJ2-3): EPEVTQTPSHQVTQMGQEVILRCVPISNHLYFYWYRQILGQKVEFLVSFYNNEISEKSEIFDDQFSVERPDGSNFTLKIRSTKLEDSAMYFCASSGGRIAPGAQYFGPGTRLTVL.